This TCR beta chain was sequenced during a study of blood T cell repertoires in COVID-19. Study-wide context: The United States, Italy and Spain provided the acute and convalescent COVID-19 samples. Nucleic acid was either cDNA or gDNA, and it came from T cells, B-cell-depleted T cells, or PBMCs.

Under the authors' procedure: Amplification of reference gene primers provided the estimated nucleated cell counts. The table came from immunoSEQ multiplex PCR; TCRdb's copy has only in-frame clones and leaves some out. V, J and clone size are those of that table, while D and trimming were read from the DNA. The data contain over 250,000 clones, 70% to 90% of them seen just once; the ten biggest clones take up about 11%. The CDR3 totals 18 residues. Looked up from germline, CDR1 is SGHAT and CDR2 is FQNNGV. The germline V and J ends were trimmed by 0 bases and 4 bases, with 21 bases remaining between them.

The source is a woman in her seventies with acute or convalescent COVID-19. V is TRBV11-2 and J is TRBJ1-2; D perhaps matches TRBD1 (5 bases). The sample taken for sequencing was peripheral blood. CDR3 sequence (DNA): TGTGCCAGCAGCTTAGATCGGTGGGGGGAAGCGACGGTCTATGGCTACACCTTC. This sequence encodes CASSLDRWGEATVYGYTF.